Sequencing of this TCR beta chain was carried out in a study of response to subunit inactivated influenza vaccine. Many counts were recorded for this clonotype. Its antigen is currently unknown. TCRdb ran MiXCR on the RT-PCR reads and lists one entry per CDR3 protein. This table has under 200,000 distinct CDR3 sequences, 9.5% to 13% appearing once. V trimming: 10 bases; J trimming: 0 bases; junction bases outside the gene matches: 7. The CDR3 runs to 15 residues. Germline V gene lookup returns CDR1 LGHDT and CDR2 YNNKEL (reference sequence). General study findings and limits: The study's authors posited that every seasonal influenza vaccination enlists few new T cells.

The V call is TRBV3-1, the J call TRBJ2-2; 8 bases fit TRBD1. The source of this sequence is a man aged 50 or older who received an inactivated influenza vaccine. The sequences come from non-naive T cells sorted from PBMCs, collected 45 days after vaccination. The CDR3 sequence is CATSGQGSNTGELFF. For the CDR3, the DNA is TGTGCCACCTCCGGACAGGGCTCGAACACCGGGGAGCTGTTTTTT.